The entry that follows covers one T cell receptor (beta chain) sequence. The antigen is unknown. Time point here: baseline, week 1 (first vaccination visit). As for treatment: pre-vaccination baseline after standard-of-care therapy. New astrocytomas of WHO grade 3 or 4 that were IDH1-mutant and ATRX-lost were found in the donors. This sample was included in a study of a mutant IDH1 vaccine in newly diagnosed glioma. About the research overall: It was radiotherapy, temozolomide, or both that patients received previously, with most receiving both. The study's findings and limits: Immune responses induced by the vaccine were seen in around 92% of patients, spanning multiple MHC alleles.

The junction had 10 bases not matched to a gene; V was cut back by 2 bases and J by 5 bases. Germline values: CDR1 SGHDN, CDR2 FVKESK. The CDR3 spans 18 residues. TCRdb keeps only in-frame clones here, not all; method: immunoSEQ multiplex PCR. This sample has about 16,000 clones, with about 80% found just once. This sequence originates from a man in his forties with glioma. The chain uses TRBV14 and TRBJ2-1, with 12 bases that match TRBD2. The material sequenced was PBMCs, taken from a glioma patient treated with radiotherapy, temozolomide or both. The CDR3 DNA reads TGTGCCAGCAGCCAACCCGGGCGGGCTAGCGGGAGGGACAATGAGCAGTTCTTC. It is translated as CASSQPGRASGRDNEQFF.